The clone carrying this T cell receptor beta chain was picked up a small number of times. Its antigen is undetermined. This sample is drawn from a study of beta chain features in type 1 diabetes. This CDR3 has 14 residues. Trimming pared 5 bases from V and 5 bases from J, leaving 15 bases between. The germline CDR1 and CDR2 sequences are MGHRA and YSYEKL. TCRB transcripts that were expressed got sequenced, as all of the isolated RNA had been reverse transcribed. Produced via immunoSEQ multiplex PCR; TCRdb's table is partial and in-frame only. The data hold around 400,000 clones, with 10% to 15% observed a single time. Regarding the study as a whole: TCRB rearrangement may or may not be influenced by HLA type; here this remained unresolved. Among all four CD4+ subsets, Type 1 diabetes patients had TCRB CDR3s that were moderately but significantly shorter.

The chain combines TRBV4-1 with TRBJ2-5; the D gene is possibly TRBD1 (6 bases). What was sequenced was naive CD4+ T cells from blood. The sequence was obtained from a man between 18 and 35 years old in good health. The CDR3: CASSSGQRWETQYF. The CDR3 bases are TGCGCCAGCAGCTCCGGACAGCGGTGGGAGACCCAGTACTTC.